Listed below are T cell receptor beta chains from one sample, sequenced in a study of blood T cell repertoires in COVID-19. Profiling relied on immunoSEQ multiplex PCR, and the TCRdb table lists in-frame clones only, not all of them. The sample includes about 160,000 clones, roughly nine tenths of them seen just once. The specimen sequenced was peripheral blood. The receptor source for this set is a woman between 55 and 75 years old with active or convalescent COVID-19. CDR3s include the opening cysteine and the closing phenylalanine or tryptophan. A D gene is named only where the DNA matches it firmly. Rows may omit the clone size; those that give it use once, few, many or a size class.

clone_size d_call j_call v_call cdr3_nt cdr3_aa
- TRBD1 TRBJ2-6 TRBV5-4 TGTGCCAGCAGTTCTACGGGACAGGGTACCTCTGGGGCCAACGTCCTGACTTTC CASSSTGQGTSGANVLTF
few TRBD1 TRBJ1-1 TRBV19 TGTGCCACCTGGGACAGGGGCCGTGGGACTGAAGCTTTCTTT CATWDRGRGTEAFF
- TRBD1 TRBJ1-6 TRBV7-6 TGTGCCAGCAGCCCAGGGACAGGGGGCTCGAATTCACCCCTCCACTTT CASSPGTGGSNSPLHF
- - TRBJ1-1 TRBV7-8 TGTGCCAGCAGTGGGGCCGGCAGGGGAGCTTTCTTT CASSGAGRGAFF
- TRBD1 TRBJ1-5 TRBV4-3 TGCGCCAGCAGCCAAGATTTGACAGGGGGCGGCAATCAGCCCCAGCATTTT CASSQDLTGGGNQPQHF
- TRBD2 TRBJ2-1 TRBV5-1 TGCGCCAGCAGCTTGGAGTGGCTAGCGGGGGGAGAGCAGTTCTTC CASSLEWLAGGEQFF
- TRBD1 TRBJ1-2 TRBV6-1 TGTGCCAGCAGTGACTACAGCGGCCCAGGGGGATATGGCTACACCTTC CASSDYSGPGGYGYTF
- - TRBJ1-1 TRBV5-1 TGCGCCAGCAGCTTGAGGCAGGGGCGAACTGAAGCTTTCTTT CASSLRQGRTEAFF
- - TRBJ1-4 TRBV2 TGTGCCAGCAGTGTAACAGGCAAGGAAAAACTGTTTTTT CASSVTGKEKLFF
few TRBD1 TRBJ1-1 TRBV12-3/TRBV12-4 TGTGCCAGCGGACAGGTCAAAGTGGCTTTCTTT CASGQVKVAFF